Included here is one TCR beta chain sequence, with context. Sequencing used immunoSEQ multiplex PCR; TCRdb keeps in-frame clones, though not all of them. The table records about 51,000 clones, over 65% of them present only once. This CDR3 contains 15 residues. With 2 bases clipped from V and 8 bases from J, the junction kept 8 bases outside the gene matches. CDR1 LGHNA and CDR2 YNFKEQ come from the germline V gene. CD3+CD4+ and CD3+CD8+ cells were FACS-sorted from thawed unstimulated PBMCs. This record comes from a study of T cell clones after liver transplantation. This clonotype was obtained from a human patient who received a liver transplant. The graft donor may have contributed some T cells. The V gene is TRBV4-2, the J gene TRBJ1-4, with 7 bases matching TRBD1. The specimen was CD4+ T cells from blood, collected less than 70 months after liver transplant. CDR3 bases: TGTGCCAGCAGCCAAAGGGGATCACAGGGGGAAAAACTGTTTTTT. Amino acids: CASSQRGSQGEKLFF.